Listed below are T cell receptor beta chains from one sample, sequenced in a study of OX40 agonist ivuxolimab in advanced cancers. Measured with immunoSEQ multiplex PCR; TCRdb has only the in-frame clones, and not every one. The data contain fewer than 70,000 clones, over 85% of them seen just once; the ten biggest clones take up approximately 1.1%. Here the sequenced sample was CD4+ or CD8+ T cells sorted from blood, taken in a trial of the OX40 agonist ivuxolimab. These receptor sequences come from an adult with an advanced solid tumor such as melanoma, head and neck, liver or kidney cancer. Each CDR3 is given without its conserved first and last residue. D genes are given only for firm matches. Size tells how often a clone was seen (once, few, many) or the class of an expanded clone, and some rows leave it out.

d_call clone_size v_call cdr3_aa
TRBD1 NA TRBV5-6 ASSLLQGPTDTQY
TRBD2 NA TRBV6-5 ASSVGTMGDGELF
TRBD2 NA TRBV2 ASKRGANNEQF
NA NA TRBV18 ASSPKTPPGNTIY
NA NA TRBV6-6 ASNGFGSGSPLH
TRBD2 NA TRBV5-5 ASSLATSGGQETQY
TRBD1 NA TRBV6-1 ASPDRGGGQY
TRBD2 few TRBV20-1 SAAGGHEQY
TRBD1 NA TRBV5-8 ASSLSDRGAEKLF
NA NA TRBV5-1 ASSLGYGETQY
NA NA TRBV4-2 ASSQEGSVGKNIQY
TRBD2 NA TRBV2 ASRGTSGGTDTQY
NA NA TRBV7-2 ASSLEVGVSTYGYT
TRBD1 NA TRBV9 ASSLQGANEQF
NA NA TRBV6-6 ASSYPPPDNNSPLH
NA once TRBV6-1 ASTDEGPGSTDTQY
NA few TRBV10-3 AIRASYEQY
NA NA TRBV5-4 ASSQDLPRGEQETQY
NA NA TRBV2 ASSETMGTQY
NA NA TRBV5-1 ASSFDSGNNEQF
NA NA TRBV11-2 ASSLLVQAYGYT
TRBD1 NA TRBV6-1 ASSEARQGARPQH
NA NA TRBV5-6 ASSLDSGAGGYT
TRBD1 once TRBV4-1 ASSQDRTGGGYT
TRBD1 NA TRBV10-2 ASSESTGFSEQY
NA NA TRBV5-1 ASRFTARQGFPGELF
TRBD1 once TRBV11-2 ASSRTGGRAGNTIY